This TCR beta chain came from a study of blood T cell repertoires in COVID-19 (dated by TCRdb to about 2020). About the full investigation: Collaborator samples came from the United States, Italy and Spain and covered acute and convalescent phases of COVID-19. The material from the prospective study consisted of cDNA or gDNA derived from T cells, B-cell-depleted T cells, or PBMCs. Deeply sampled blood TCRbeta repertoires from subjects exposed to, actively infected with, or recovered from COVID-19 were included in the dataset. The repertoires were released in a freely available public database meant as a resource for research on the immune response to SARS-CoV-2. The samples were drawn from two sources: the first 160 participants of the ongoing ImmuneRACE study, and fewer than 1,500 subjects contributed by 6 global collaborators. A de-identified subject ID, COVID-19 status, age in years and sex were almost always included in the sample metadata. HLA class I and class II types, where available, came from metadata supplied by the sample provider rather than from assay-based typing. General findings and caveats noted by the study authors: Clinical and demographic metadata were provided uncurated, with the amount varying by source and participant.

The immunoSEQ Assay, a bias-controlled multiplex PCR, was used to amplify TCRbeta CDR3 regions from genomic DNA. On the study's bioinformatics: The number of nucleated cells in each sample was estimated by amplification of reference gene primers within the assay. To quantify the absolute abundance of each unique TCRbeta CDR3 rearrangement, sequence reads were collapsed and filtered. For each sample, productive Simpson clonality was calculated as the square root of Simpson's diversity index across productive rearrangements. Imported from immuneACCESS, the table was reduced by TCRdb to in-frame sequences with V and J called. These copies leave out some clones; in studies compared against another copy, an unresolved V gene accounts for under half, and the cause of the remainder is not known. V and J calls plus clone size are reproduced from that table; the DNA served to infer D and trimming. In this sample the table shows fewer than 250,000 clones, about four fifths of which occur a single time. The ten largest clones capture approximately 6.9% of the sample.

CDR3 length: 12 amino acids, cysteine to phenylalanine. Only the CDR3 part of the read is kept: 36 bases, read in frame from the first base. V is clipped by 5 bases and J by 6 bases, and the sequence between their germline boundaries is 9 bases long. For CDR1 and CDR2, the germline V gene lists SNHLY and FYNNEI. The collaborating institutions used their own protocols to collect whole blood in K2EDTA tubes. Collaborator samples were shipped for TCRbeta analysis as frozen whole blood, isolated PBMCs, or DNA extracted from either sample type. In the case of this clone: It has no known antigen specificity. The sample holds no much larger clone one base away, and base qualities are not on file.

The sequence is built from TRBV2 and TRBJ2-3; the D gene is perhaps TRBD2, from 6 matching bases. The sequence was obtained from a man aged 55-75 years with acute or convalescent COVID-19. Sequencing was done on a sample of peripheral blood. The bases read TGTGCCAGCAGTCCGGGAGACGATACGCAGTATTTT. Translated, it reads CASSPGDDTQYF.